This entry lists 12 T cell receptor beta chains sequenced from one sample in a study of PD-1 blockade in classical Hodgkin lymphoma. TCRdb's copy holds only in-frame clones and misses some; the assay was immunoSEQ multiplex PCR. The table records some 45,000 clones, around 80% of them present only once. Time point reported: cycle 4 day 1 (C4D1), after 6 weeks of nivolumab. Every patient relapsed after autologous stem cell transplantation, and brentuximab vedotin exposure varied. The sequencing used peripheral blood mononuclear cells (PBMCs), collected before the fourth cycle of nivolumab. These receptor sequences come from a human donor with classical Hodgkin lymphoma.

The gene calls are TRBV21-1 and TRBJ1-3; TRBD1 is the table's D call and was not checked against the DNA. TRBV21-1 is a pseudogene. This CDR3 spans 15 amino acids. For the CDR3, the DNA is TGTGCCAGCAGGATACAGGGGAATACAGGAAACACCATATATTTT. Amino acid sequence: CASRIQGNTGNTIYF.

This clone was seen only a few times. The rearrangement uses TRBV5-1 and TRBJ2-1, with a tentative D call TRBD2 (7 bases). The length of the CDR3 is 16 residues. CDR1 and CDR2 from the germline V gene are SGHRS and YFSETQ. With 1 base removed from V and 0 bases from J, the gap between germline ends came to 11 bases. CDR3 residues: CASSLWGGSSYNEQFF. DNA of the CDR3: TGCGCCAGCAGCTTGTGGGGGGGCAGCTCCTACAATGAGCAGTTCTTC.

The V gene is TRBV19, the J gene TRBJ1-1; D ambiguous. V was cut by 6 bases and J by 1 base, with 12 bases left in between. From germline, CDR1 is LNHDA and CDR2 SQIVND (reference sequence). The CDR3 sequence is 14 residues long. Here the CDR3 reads CASRAGGRNTEAFF. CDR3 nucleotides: TGTGCCAGTAGGGCGGGAGGGAGGAACACTGAAGCTTTCTTT. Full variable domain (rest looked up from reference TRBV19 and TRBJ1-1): DGGITQSPKYLFRKEGQNVTLSCEQNLNHDAMYWYRQDPGQGLRLIYYSQIVNDFQKGDIAEGYSVSREKKESFPLTVTSAQKNPTAFYLCASRAGGRNTEAFFGQGTRLTVV.

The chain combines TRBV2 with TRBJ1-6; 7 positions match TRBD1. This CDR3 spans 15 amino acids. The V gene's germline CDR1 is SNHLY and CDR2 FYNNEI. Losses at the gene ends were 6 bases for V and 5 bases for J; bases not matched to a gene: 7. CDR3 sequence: CASSAQGIDNSPLHF. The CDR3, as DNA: TGTGCCAGCAGCGCACAGGGGATTGATAATTCACCCCTCCACTTT.

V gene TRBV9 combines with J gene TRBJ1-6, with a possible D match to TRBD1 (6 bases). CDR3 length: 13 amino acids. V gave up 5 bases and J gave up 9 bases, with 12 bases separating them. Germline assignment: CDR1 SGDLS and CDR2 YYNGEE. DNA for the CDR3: TGTGCCAGCAGTTGGGACAATACTTCACCCCTCCACTTT. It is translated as CASSWDNTSPLHF.

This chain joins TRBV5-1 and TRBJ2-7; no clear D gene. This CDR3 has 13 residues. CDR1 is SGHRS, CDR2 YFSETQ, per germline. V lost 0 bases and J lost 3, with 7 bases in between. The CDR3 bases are TGCGCCAGCAGCTTGGGATCCAACTACGAGCAGTACTTC. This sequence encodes CASSLGSNYEQYF.

This CDR3 is CASSLLGRPYEQYF. The CDR3 bases are TGTGCCAGCAGTTTGTTAGGCCGTCCCTACGAGCAGTACTTC. The chain employs TRBV14 and TRBJ2-7; D call uncertain. From germline, CDR1 is SGHDN and CDR2 FVKESK. This CDR3 region has 14 residues. V was cut by 6 bases and J by 2 bases, with 14 bases left in between.

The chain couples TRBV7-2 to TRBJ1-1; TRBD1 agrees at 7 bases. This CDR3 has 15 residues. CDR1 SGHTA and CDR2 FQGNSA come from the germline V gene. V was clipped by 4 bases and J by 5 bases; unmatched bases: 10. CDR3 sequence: CASSSNPGGRTEAFF. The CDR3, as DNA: TGTGCCAGCAGCTCTAACCCAGGGGGGAGGACTGAAGCTTTCTTT.

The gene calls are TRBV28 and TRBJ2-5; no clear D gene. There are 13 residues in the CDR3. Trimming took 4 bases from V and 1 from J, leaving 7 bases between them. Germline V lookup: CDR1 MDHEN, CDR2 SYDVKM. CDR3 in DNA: TGTGCCAGCAGTTCCTCCGGCCAAGAGACCCAGTACTTC. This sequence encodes CASSSSGQETQYF.

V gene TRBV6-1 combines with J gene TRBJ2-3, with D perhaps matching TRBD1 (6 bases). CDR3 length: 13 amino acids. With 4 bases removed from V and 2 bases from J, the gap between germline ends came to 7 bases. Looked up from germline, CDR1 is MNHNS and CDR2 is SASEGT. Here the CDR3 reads CASSGQDTDTQYF. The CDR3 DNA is TGTGCCAGCAGTGGACAGGACACAGATACGCAGTATTTT.

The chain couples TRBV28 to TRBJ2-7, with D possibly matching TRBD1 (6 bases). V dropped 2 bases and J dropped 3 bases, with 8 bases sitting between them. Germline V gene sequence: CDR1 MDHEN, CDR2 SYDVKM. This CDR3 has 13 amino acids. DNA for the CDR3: TGTGCCAGCAGTTTAGTAGGGGGCTACGAGCAGTACTTC. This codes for CASSLVGGYEQYF.

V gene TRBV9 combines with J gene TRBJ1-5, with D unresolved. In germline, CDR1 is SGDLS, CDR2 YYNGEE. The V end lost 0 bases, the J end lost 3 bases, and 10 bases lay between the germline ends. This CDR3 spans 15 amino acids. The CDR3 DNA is TGTGCCAGCAGCGTAGCGCCAGACCCCAATCAGCCCCAGCATTTT. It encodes CASSVAPDPNQPQHF.